The 3 T cell receptor beta chains below were found in one sample sequenced in a study of cytomegalovirus exposure and HLA in healthy donors. Use of 60 Vbeta and 13 Jbeta primers characterized the PCR. TCRdb keeps only in-frame clones here, not all; method: immunoSEQ multiplex PCR. The table includes some 200,000 clones, approximately 80% detected once. The sequencing input was PBMCs. All receptors derive from a woman under 40 in good health and CMV-seronegative.

This sequence joins TRBV7-9 and TRBJ2-1; 10 bases are shared with TRBD1. Germline CDR1 reads SEHNR; CDR2 reads FQNEAQ (reference sequence). This CDR3 is 14 amino acids long. V was clipped by 5 bases and J by 9 bases; unmatched bases: 7. CDR3 sequence (DNA): TGTGCCAGCAGCCTATCCGGGACAGGGGTTGAGCAGTTCTTC. Amino acid sequence: CASSLSGTGVEQFF. Full variable domain (remainder filled in from reference TRBV7-9 and TRBJ2-1): DTGVSQNPRHKITKRGQNVTFRCDPISEHNRLYWYRQTLGQGPEFLTYFQNEAQLEKSRLLSDRFSAERPKGSFSTLEIQRTEQGDSAMYLCASSLSGTGVEQFFGPGTRLTVL.

Only one count was recorded for this clone. The chain has TRBV28 and TRBJ1-2; 11 bases map to TRBD1. The germline V gene has CDR1 MDHEN and CDR2 SYDVKM. The junction had 3 bases not matched to a gene; V was cut back by 8 bases and J by 7 bases. CDR3 length equals 12 residues. CDR3 amino acids: CASRTGGVGYTF. The DNA of the CDR3 is TGTGCCAGCCGGACAGGGGGCGTTGGCTACACCTTC.

The chain combines TRBV2 with TRBJ2-7; TRBD1 is a possible D gene (6 bases). The CDR3 is 12 residues long. CDR1 is SNHLY, CDR2 FYNNEI, per germline. V was trimmed by 5 bases and J by 3 bases, leaving 8 bases between them. CDR3 protein: CASSYRVYEQYF. The CDR3, as DNA: TGTGCCAGCAGTTACAGGGTCTACGAGCAGTACTTC.